This T cell receptor (beta chain) comes out of a study of cytomegalovirus exposure and HLA in healthy donors. Study outcomes and limitations: Sequencing probably produced one cluster of sequence variants that were highly shared. In a later analysis, a genetic analysis reported fewer productive-TCR N-insertions in an Asian-associated ancestry cluster than the cohort average.

About this clone itself: The target antigen is unknown. The sample carries other DNA sequences with the same CDR3.

This CDR3 contains 14 residues. With 4 bases clipped from V and 0 bases from J, the junction kept 1 base outside the gene matches. Germline V lookup: CDR1 SGHNT, CDR2 YYREEE (reference sequence). The PCR used 60 Vbeta and 13 Jbeta primers. Clones were sequenced by immunoSEQ multiplex PCR, and TCRdb holds only the in-frame ones, with some missing. The table lists fewer than 45,000 clones, 80% of them singletons. This clonotype was obtained from a male donor in good health and CMV-seronegative. Sequencing was carried out using PBMCs. V gene TRBV5-4 combines with J gene TRBJ2-3; 8 bases line up with TRBD1. The CDR3 loop is CASSRQGSTDTQYF. CDR3 DNA sequence: TGTGCCAGCAGCAGACAGGGGAGCACAGATACGCAGTATTTT.